Here is one TCR beta chain with its context. Its cognate antigen is unknown. The record originates from a study of early T cells in non-severe SARS-CoV-2 infection. Study-level information: Bulk RNA from unsorted whole blood was sequenced; chains were unpaired.

CDR1 is MGHRA and CDR2 is YSYEKL in the germline V gene. The V end lost 4 bases, the J end lost 5 bases, and 12 bases lay between the germline ends. CDR3 length: 14 amino acids. Findings of the study overall: Sequences matched to VDJdb favored anti-spike CD8 responses, while private and CD4 specificities were missed.

Attachment of unique molecular identifiers was made to individual cDNA molecules. TCRdb reanalysed the 5' RACE reads using MiXCR and keeps one entry per CDR3 protein. The data show tens of thousands of distinct CDR3 sequences, with roughly a tenth seen just once and about 5% held by the top ten. This receptor was taken from an adult who was a healthcare worker with PCR-confirmed SARS-CoV-2 infection or an uninfected control (not recorded which). This chain links TRBV4-1 with TRBJ2-1; a possible D gene is TRBD2 (5 bases). The sequencing sample was made of whole blood. CDR3 amino acids: CASSLLGADNEQFF. In nucleotides, the CDR3 is TGCGCCAGCAGCCTGCTGGGAGCGGACAATGAGCAGTTCTTC.